The 26 T cell receptor beta chains in this list originate from one sample, sequenced in a study of graft-versus-host responses after intestinal transplantation. TCRdb's table, derived via immunoSEQ multiplex PCR, lists solely in-frame clones and lacks some. The profile shows approximately 88,000 clones, about 94% of them singletons. Their antigens remain unidentified. This sample comprised unstimulated CD4+ T cells sorted from spleen or lymph node cells, obtained before transplant. The receptors here all came from a human donor who was the organ donor for an intestinal transplant.

CDR3 amino acids: CASSVEVQGSYEQYF. The CDR3 nucleotides read TGTGCCAGCAGCGTAGAAGTACAGGGCTCCTACGAGCAGTACTTC. The gene calls are TRBV9 and TRBJ2-7, with D maybe TRBD1 (6 bases). This CDR3 is 15 amino acids long. Trimming removed 0 bases from V and 0 bases from J, with 10 bases in between. Germline values: CDR1 SGDLS, CDR2 YYNGEE.

The chain links TRBV27 to TRBJ2-7; the D gene is possibly TRBD1 (6 bases). The ends were cut back, 2 bases at V and 3 bases at J, with 8 bases in the middle. Germline assignment: CDR1 MNHEY and CDR2 SMNVEV (reference sequence). There are 13 residues in the CDR3. CDR3 sequence: CASSLIQGYEQYF. The CDR3 DNA sequence: TGTGCCAGCAGTTTAATACAGGGCTACGAGCAGTACTTC.

The gene calls are TRBV4-1 and TRBJ1-2, with D unclear. This CDR3 has 15 residues. Deletions cut 2 bases from V and 0 bases from J, with 10 bases between. Germline V gene sequence: CDR1 MGHRA, CDR2 YSYEKL. The CDR3 sequence is CASSQTLAANYGYTF. The CDR3 nucleotides read TGCGCCAGCAGCCAAACCTTGGCAGCTAACTATGGCTACACCTTC.

V gene TRBV11-2 combines with J gene TRBJ2-3; D remains ambiguous. The CDR3 spans 12 residues. The V end lost 5 bases, the J end lost 3 bases, and 6 bases lay between the germline ends. The germline V gene has CDR1 SGHAT and CDR2 FQNNGV. The CDR3 sequence is CASSPTTDTQYF. The DNA for the CDR3 is TGTGCCAGCAGCCCGACGACAGATACGCAGTATTTT. Full variable domain (missing parts from reference TRBV11-2 and TRBJ2-3): EAGVAQSPRYKIIEKRQSVAFWCNPISGHATLYWYQQILGQGPKLLIQFQNNGVVDDSQLPKDRFSAERLKGVDSTLKIQPAKLEDSAVYLCASSPTTDTQYFGPGTRLTVL.

About this clone itself: The junction shows a germline mismatch at one end, possibly a read error. The rearrangement uses TRBV5-4 and TRBJ2-7, with 7 nucleotides matching TRBD1. The CDR3 has 14 amino acids. Germline values: CDR1 SGHNT, CDR2 YYREEE (reference sequence). The CDR3 protein is CASSLRTGSSEQYF. DNA of the CDR3: TGTGCCAGCAGCTTACGGACAGGCTCCTCCGAGCAGTACTTC.

The chain combines TRBV5-6 with TRBJ1-5; unclear D gene. The germline CDR1 and CDR2 sequences are SGHDT and YYEEEE. CDR3 size: 15 residues. Trimming took off 4 bases at V and 4 bases at J, with 15 bases between the two ends. In nucleotides, the CDR3 is TGTGCCAGCAGCACAAGGCGCCGGGGAAATCAGCCCCAGCATTTT. Translation: CASSTRRRGNQPQHF.

The chain employs TRBV7-3 and TRBJ2-3; D gene ambiguous. This CDR3 region has 12 residues. In germline, CDR1 is SGHTA, CDR2 FQGTGA. V lost 4 bases and J lost 2, with 4 bases in between. CDR3 coding DNA: TGTGCCAGCAGCTCCAACACAGATACGCAGTATTTT. It yields the protein CASSSNTDTQYF.

The genes are TRBV27 and TRBJ2-3, with D perhaps TRBD2 (5 bases). The germline V gene encodes CDR1 MNHEY and CDR2 SMNVEV (reference sequence). V was pared by 4 bases and J by 7 bases, with 21 bases between. The CDR3 loop spans 16 amino acids. CDR3 in amino acids: CASSSPGGGLAYTQYF. CDR3 coding DNA: TGTGCCAGCAGTTCACCAGGCGGTGGGTTAGCGTATACGCAGTATTTT.

J is TRBJ2-5 and V is TRBV18; 8 bases line up with TRBD2. Germline V gene lookup returns CDR1 KGHSH and CDR2 LQKENI. The CDR3 contains 15 residues. The V segment lost 6 bases and the J segment 2 bases; nucleotides outside the gene matches: 8. The CDR3 is CASSPSAGAQETQYF. CDR3 DNA: TGTGCCAGCTCTCCCTCAGCGGGGGCTCAAGAGACCCAGTACTTC.

The J gene is TRBJ1-1, the V gene TRBV28; D not certain. Looked up from germline, CDR1 is MDHEN and CDR2 is SYDVKM. Deletions cut 5 bases from V and 1 base from J, with 8 bases between. The CDR3 contains 13 residues. The CDR3 protein is CASSLTANTEAFF. CDR3 coding DNA: TGTGCCAGCAGTCTTACAGCGAACACTGAAGCTTTCTTT.

The chain employs TRBV16 and TRBJ2-2; D is uncertain. Trimming removed 4 bases at V and 4 bases at J, with 7 bases between. Germline-derived CDR1 and CDR2 are KGHSY and FQNENV. CDR3 length equals 13 residues. CDR3 bases: TGTGCCAGCAGCCCGGTCCGCACCGGGGAGCTGTTTTTT. Translating it yields CASSPVRTGELFF. Full variable domain (outside the CDR3, taken from reference TRBV16 and TRBJ2-2): GEEVAQTPKHLVRGEGQKAKLYCAPIKGHSYVFWYQQVLKNEFKFLISFQNENVFDETGMPKERFSAKCLPNSPCSLEIQATKLEDSAVYFCASSPVRTGELFFGEGSRLTVL.

This clone has a single count. J is TRBJ2-1 and V is TRBV2; 8 bases line up with TRBD2. The CDR3 contains 14 residues. J gave up 5 bases and V 4 bases, and 4 bases lay outside the gene matches. CDR1 is SNHLY, CDR2 FYNNEI, per germline. Here the CDR3 reads CASSVGTSHNEQFF. The CDR3 DNA reads as TGTGCCAGCAGTGTTGGGACTAGTCACAATGAGCAGTTCTTC.

V usage is TRBV9 and J usage is TRBJ2-7; 7 bases match TRBD1. This CDR3 has 13 amino acids. Unmatched junction bases numbered 4, after V lost 1 base and J lost 6 bases. The germline CDR1 and CDR2 sequences are SGDLS and YYNGEE. CDR3 sequence reads: CASSVTDRSEQYF. DNA of the CDR3: TGTGCCAGCAGCGTAACGGACAGGTCCGAGCAGTACTTC.

This clone was detected only once. The CDR3 nucleotides read TGTGCCAGCAGCGTAGATGGACAGGGTAATGAAAAACTGTTTTTT. It yields the protein CASSVDGQGNEKLFF. The chain couples TRBV9 to TRBJ1-4, with TRBD1 matching over 8 bases. The junction had 2 bases not matched to a gene; V was cut back by 0 bases and J by 4 bases. Looked up from germline, CDR1 is SGDLS and CDR2 is YYNGEE. This CDR3 has 15 amino acids.

The chain carries TRBV27 and TRBJ1-1, with D tentatively TRBD1 (6 bases). This CDR3 region has 18 residues. CDR1 and CDR2 (germline): MNHEY, SMNVEV (reference sequence). Trimming stripped 1 base from V and 1 base from J, with 19 bases between. The CDR3 sequence is CASSLFATTGQQNTEAFF. In nucleotides, the CDR3 is TGTGCCAGCAGTTTATTTGCTACTACGGGACAACAGAACACTGAAGCTTTCTTT.

This clone appeared a few times. The rearrangement links TRBV6-5 to TRBJ1-6; 8 bases are shared with TRBD1. Germline CDR1 is MNHEY and CDR2 is SVGAGI. With 0 bases clipped from V and 14 bases from J, the junction kept 9 bases outside the gene matches. This CDR3 comprises 15 residues. The DNA of the CDR3 is TGTGCCAGCAGTTACTCACAGGGGGTCGGGGGAACCCTCCACTTT. Amino acids: CASSYSQGVGGTLHF.

The chain joins TRBV2 to TRBJ2-2; 8 positions match TRBD2. Trimming at V came to 6 bases and at J to 0 bases, leaving 3 bases not matched to a gene. The CDR3 spans 15 residues. Germline loops: CDR1 SNHLY, CDR2 FYNNEI. The chain's CDR3 is CASRMGLANTGELFF. The CDR3 DNA sequence: TGTGCCAGCAGGATGGGACTAGCGAACACCGGGGAGCTGTTTTTT.

The rearrangement links TRBV9 to TRBJ1-1, with D perhaps TRBD1 (5 bases). The ends were cut back, 2 bases at V and 2 bases at J, with 10 bases in the middle. The CDR3 is made up of 14 amino acids. Per the germline V gene, CDR1 is SGDLS and CDR2 is YYNGEE. The CDR3 DNA is TGTGCCAGCAGCGTTCACGGGACCAACACTGAAGCTTTCTTT. As protein: CASSVHGTNTEAFF.

This chain links TRBV19 with TRBJ2-1; D is ambiguous. CDR3 length: 13 amino acids. The germline V gene has CDR1 LNHDA and CDR2 SQIVND (reference sequence). V gave up 6 bases and J gave up 12 bases, with 18 bases separating them. Written as DNA, the CDR3 is TGTGCCAGTAGCGCTGACTGGACCGCGCCGCAGTTCTTC. Its translation is CASSADWTAPQFF.

The rearrangement joins TRBV27 to TRBJ2-2; 7 nucleotides line up with TRBD1. V lost 6 bases and J lost 2; bases outside the gene matches: 6. CDR1 and CDR2 from the germline V gene are MNHEY and SMNVEV (reference sequence). The CDR3 runs to 15 residues. The CDR3 loop is CASRPGTVNTGELFF. CDR3 sequence (DNA): TGTGCCAGCAGACCCGGGACAGTTAACACCGGGGAGCTGTTTTTT.

The CDR3 sequence: CASSLDRGYTF. The CDR3 DNA follows: TGTGCCAGCTCACTGGACCGGGGCTACACCTTC. The chain links TRBV18 to TRBJ1-2; no definite D call. Trimming stripped 4 bases from V and 8 bases from J, with 8 bases between. CDR3 length equals 11 residues. CDR1 is KGHSH and CDR2 is LQKENI in the germline V gene. Full variable domain (missing parts from reference TRBV18 and TRBJ1-2): NAGVMQNPRHLVRRRGQEARLRCSPMKGHSHVYWYRQLPEEGLKFMVYLQKENIIDESGMPKERFSAEFPKEGPSILRIQQVVRGDSAAYFCASSLDRGYTFGSGTRLTVV.

The J gene is TRBJ2-7, the V gene TRBV2; TRBD2 matches at 12 bases. This CDR3 is 15 amino acids long. Trimming at V came to 6 bases and at J to 3 bases, leaving 6 bases not matched to a gene. Germline loops: CDR1 SNHLY, CDR2 FYNNEI. The CDR3 DNA reads TGTGCCAGCAGGAGGACTAGCGGGATGATCTACGAGCAGTACTTC. Amino acids: CASRRTSGMIYEQYF.

The chain combines TRBV6-6 with TRBJ1-1; 10 positions agree with TRBD1. Germline assignment: CDR1 MNHNY and CDR2 SVGAGI (reference sequence). With 5 bases clipped from V and 4 bases from J, the junction kept 4 bases outside the gene matches. The CDR3 is 14 residues long. CDR3: CASSDRGRSTEAFF. DNA of the CDR3: TGTGCCAGCAGTGACAGGGGGCGAAGCACTGAAGCTTTCTTT.

The chain couples TRBV19 to TRBJ1-5, with no clear D. The CDR3 has 10 amino acids. The V gene's germline CDR1 is LNHDA and CDR2 SQIVND (reference sequence). V was shortened by 9 bases and J by 9 bases, with 9 bases between the two germline ends. CDR3 in DNA: TGTGCCAGCCCAACCGGGCCCCAGCATTTT. It encodes CASPTGPQHF. The full variable domain, completed using reference TRBV19 and TRBJ1-5, is DGGITQSPKYLFRKEGQNVTLSCEQNLNHDAMYWYRQDPGQGLRLIYYSQIVNDFQKGDIAEGYSVSREKKESFPLTVTSAQKNPTAFYLCASPTGPQHFGDGTRLSIL.

V and J are TRBV5-1 and TRBJ2-4; 9 bases fit TRBD2. Germline loops: CDR1 SGHRS, CDR2 YFSETQ. V trimming: 0 bases; J trimming: 6 bases; junction bases outside the gene matches: 4. The CDR3 length is 15 residues. CDR3 loop: CASSLEAGGRNIQYF. The CDR3 DNA reads TGCGCCAGCAGCTTGGAAGCGGGGGGACGAAACATTCAGTACTTC.

The chain couples TRBV27 to TRBJ1-2; 10 bases are shared with TRBD1. CDR1 is MNHEY and CDR2 is SMNVEV in the germline V gene (reference sequence). The CDR3 has 13 amino acids. V was clipped by 8 bases and J by 4 bases; unmatched bases: 4. The CDR3 DNA follows: TGTGCCAGCGGACAGGGGGGCCTCTATGGCTACACCTTC. It specifies CASGQGGLYGYTF.